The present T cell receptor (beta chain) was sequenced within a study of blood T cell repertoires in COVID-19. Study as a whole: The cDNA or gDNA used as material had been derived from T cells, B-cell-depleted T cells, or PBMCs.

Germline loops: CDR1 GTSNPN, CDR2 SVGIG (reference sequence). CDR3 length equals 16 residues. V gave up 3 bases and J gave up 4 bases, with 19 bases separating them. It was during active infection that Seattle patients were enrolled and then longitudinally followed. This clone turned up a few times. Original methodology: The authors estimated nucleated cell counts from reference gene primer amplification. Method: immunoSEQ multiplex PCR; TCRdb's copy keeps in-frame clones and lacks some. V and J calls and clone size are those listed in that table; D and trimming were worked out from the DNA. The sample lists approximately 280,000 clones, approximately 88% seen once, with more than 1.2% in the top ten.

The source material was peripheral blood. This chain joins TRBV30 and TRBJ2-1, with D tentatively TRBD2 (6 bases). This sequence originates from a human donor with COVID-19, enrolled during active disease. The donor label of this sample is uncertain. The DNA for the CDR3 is TGTGCCTGGAGACGAGCTATGGGAGCGGGTTACAATGAGCAGTTCTTC. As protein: CAWRRAMGAGYNEQFF.